The clone carrying this T cell receptor (beta chain) was seen repeatedly, ten times or more. What it recognizes is unknown. This sample is drawn from a study of T cell repertoires in cytomegalovirus infection. Study-wide results and caveats: Predominance within the ex vivo response was attributable to HLA-C-restricted CMV-specific TCR beta clonotypes.

TCRdb re-called the reads through MiXCR, storing one row per CDR3 protein. Of approximately 490,000 distinct CDR3 sequences in the sample, 10% to 12% are singletons; the top ten hold around 9.6%. The CDR3 extends over 14 amino acids. Deletions cut 0 bases from V and 5 bases from J, with 10 bases between. Germline V lookup: CDR1 MNHNS, CDR2 SASEGT. The sample was PBMCs. The rearrangement links TRBV6-1 to TRBJ1-1; D is ambiguous. This sequence originates from a human donor in good health (CMV status not recorded). Some clones in this sample may be carry-over from other donors' samples. The CDR3 nucleotides are TGTGCCAGCAGTGAAGCGACAAGTAATACTGAAGCTTTCTTT. As protein: CASSEATSNTEAFF.